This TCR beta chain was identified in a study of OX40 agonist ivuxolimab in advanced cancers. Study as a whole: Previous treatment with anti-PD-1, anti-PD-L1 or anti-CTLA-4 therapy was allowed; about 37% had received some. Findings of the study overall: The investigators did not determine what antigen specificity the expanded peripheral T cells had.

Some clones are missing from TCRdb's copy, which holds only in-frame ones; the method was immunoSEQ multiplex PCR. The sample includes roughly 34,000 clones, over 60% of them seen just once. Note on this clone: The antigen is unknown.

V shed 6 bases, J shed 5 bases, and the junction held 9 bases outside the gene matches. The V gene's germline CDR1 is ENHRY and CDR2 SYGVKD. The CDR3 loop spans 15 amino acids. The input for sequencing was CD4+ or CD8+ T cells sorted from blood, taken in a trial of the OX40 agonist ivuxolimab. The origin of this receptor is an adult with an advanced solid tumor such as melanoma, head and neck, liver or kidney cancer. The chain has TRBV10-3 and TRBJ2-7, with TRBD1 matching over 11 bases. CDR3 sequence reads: CAIRSPGQGVHEQYF. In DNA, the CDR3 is TGTGCCATCAGATCGCCGGGACAGGGGGTTCACGAGCAGTACTTC.